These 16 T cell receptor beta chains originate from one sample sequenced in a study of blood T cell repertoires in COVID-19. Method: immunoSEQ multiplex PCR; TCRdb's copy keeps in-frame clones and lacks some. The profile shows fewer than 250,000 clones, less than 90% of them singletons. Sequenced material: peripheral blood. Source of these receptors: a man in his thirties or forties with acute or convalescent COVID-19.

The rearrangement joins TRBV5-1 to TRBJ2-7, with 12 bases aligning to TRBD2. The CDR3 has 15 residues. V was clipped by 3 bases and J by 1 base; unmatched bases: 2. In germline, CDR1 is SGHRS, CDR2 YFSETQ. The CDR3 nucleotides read TGCGCCAGCAGCTCTAGCGGGAGGGGTTCCTACGAGCAGTACTTC. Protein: CASSSSGRGSYEQYF. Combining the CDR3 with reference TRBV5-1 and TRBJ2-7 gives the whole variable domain KAGVTQTPRYLIKTRGQQVTLSCSPISGHRSVSWYQQTPGQGLQFLFEYFSETQRNKGNFPGRFSGRQFSNSRSEMNVSTLELGDSALYLCASSSSGRGSYEQYFGPGTRLTVT.

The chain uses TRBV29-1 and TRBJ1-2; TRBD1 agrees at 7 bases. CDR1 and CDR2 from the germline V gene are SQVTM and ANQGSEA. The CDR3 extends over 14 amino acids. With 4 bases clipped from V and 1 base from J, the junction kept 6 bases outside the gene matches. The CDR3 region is CSVGRTGNNYGYTF. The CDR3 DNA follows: TGCAGCGTTGGGCGGACAGGAAATAACTATGGCTACACCTTC. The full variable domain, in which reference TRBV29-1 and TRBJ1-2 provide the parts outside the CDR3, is SAVISQKPSRDICQRGTSLTIQCQVDSQVTMMFWYRQQPGQSLTLIATANQGSEATYESGFVIDKFPISRPNLTFSTLTVSNMSPEDSSIYLCSVGRTGNNYGYTFGSGTRLTVV.

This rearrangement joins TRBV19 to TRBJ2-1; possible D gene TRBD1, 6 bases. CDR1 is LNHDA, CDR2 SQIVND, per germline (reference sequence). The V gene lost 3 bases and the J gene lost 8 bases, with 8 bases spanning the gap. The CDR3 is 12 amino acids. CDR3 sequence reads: CASSIRGHEQFF. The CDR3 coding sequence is TGTGCCAGTAGTATCAGGGGCCATGAGCAGTTCTTC.

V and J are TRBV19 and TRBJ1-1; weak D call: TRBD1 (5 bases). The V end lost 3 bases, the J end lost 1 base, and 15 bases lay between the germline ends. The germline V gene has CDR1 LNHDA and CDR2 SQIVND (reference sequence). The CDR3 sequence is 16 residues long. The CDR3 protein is CASSIERGAGNTEAFF. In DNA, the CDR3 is TGTGCCAGTAGTATTGAAAGGGGTGCAGGGAACACTGAAGCTTTCTTT.

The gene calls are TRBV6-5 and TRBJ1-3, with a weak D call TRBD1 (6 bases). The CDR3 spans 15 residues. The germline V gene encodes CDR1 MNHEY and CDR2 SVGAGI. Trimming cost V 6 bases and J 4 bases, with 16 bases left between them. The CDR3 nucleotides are TGTGCCAGCAGCCCCTCGGGAGGGGGGGGAAACACCATATATTTT. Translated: CASSPSGGGGNTIYF.

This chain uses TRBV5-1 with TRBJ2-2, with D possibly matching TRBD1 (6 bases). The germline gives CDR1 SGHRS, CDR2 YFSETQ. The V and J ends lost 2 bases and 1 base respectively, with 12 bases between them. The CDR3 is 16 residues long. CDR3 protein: CASSLQGPQNTGELFF. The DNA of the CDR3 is TGCGCCAGCAGCTTACAGGGACCTCAGAACACCGGGGAGCTGTTTTTT.

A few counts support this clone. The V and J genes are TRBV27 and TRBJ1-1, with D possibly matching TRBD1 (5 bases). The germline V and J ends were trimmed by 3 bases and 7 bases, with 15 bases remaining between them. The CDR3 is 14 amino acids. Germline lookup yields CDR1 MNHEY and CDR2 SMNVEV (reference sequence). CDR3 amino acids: CASSFLGTGGEAFF. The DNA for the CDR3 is TGTGCCAGCAGTTTCTTAGGGACTGGGGGTGAAGCTTTCTTT.

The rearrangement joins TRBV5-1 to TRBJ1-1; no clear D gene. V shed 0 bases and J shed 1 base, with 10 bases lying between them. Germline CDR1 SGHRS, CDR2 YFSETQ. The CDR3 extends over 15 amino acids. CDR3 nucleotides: TGCGCCAGCAGCTTGGGTCGGGTAGGGAACACTGAAGCTTTCTTT. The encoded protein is CASSLGRVGNTEAFF.

The CDR3 DNA is TGTGCCAGCAGTTTAGCAGGAGACAGCCACTATGGCTACACCTTC. It codes for CASSLAGDSHYGYTF. The rearrangement uses TRBV28 and TRBJ1-2, with D tentatively TRBD1 (5 bases). Per germline, CDR1 MDHEN and CDR2 SYDVKM. The CDR3 runs 15 residues. The V end was cut by 2 bases, the J end by 3 bases, with 13 bases between.

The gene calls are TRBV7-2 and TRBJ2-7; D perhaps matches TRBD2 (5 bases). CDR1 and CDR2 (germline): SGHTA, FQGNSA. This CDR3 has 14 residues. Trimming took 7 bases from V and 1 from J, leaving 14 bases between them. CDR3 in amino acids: CASTVYERSYEQYF. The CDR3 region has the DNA TGTGCCAGCACAGTTTACGAGCGGTCCTACGAGCAGTACTTC.

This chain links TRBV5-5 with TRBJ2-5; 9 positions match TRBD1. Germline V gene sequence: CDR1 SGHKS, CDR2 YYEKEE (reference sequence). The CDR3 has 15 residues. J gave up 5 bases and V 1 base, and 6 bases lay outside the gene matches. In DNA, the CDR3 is TGTGCCAGCAGCTTGTCTCCGACAGGGGGGGAGACCCAGTACTTC. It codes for CASSLSPTGGETQYF.

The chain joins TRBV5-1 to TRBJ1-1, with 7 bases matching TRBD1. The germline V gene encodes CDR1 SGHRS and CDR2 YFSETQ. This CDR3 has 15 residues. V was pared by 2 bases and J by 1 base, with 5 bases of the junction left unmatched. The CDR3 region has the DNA TGCGCCAGCAGCTTAGAACAGGGGTGGAACACTGAAGCTTTCTTT. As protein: CASSLEQGWNTEAFF.

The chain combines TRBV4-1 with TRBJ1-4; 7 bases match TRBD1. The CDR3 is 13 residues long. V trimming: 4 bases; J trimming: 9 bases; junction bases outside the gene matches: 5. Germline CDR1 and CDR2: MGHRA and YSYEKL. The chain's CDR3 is CASSPRDSQKLFF. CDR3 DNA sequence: TGCGCCAGCAGCCCTAGGGACAGTCAAAAACTGTTTTTT.

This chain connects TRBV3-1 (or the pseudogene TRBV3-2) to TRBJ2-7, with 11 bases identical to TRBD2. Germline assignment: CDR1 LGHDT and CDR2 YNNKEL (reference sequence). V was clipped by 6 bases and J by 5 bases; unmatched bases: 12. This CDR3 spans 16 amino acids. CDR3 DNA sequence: TGTGCCAGCAGTCGTTCACTAGCGGGGGCTGGGAACGAGCAGTACTTC. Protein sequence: CASSRSLAGAGNEQYF.

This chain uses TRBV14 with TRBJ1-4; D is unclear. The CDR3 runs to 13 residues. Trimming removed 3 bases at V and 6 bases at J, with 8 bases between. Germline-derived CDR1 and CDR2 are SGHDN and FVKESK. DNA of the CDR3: TGTGCCAGCAGCCACATCAATGATGAAAAACTGTTTTTT. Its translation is CASSHINDEKLFF.

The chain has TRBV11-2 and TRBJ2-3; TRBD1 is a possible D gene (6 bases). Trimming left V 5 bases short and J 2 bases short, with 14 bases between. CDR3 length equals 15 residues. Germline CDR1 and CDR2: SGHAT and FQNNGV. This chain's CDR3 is CASSARQDPTDTQYF. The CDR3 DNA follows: TGTGCCAGCAGCGCCCGACAGGATCCCACAGATACGCAGTATTTT. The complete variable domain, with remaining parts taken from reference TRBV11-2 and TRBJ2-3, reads EAGVAQSPRYKIIEKRQSVAFWCNPISGHATLYWYQQILGQGPKLLIQFQNNGVVDDSQLPKDRFSAERLKGVDSTLKIQPAKLEDSAVYLCASSARQDPTDTQYFGPGTRLTVL.